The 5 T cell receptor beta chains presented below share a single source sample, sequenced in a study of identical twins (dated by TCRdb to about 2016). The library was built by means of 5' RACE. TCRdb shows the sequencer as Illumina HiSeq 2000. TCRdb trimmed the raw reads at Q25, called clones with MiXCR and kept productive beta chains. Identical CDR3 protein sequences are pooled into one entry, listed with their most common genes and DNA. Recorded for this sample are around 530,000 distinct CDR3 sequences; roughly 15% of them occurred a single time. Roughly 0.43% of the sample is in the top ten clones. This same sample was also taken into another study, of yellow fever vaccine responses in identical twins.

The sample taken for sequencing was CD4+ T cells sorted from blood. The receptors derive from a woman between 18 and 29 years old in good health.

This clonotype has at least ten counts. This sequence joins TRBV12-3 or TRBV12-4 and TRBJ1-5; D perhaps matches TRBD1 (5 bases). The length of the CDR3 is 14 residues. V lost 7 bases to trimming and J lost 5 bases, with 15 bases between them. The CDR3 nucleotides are TGTGCCAGCACAAGGCAGGGATGGGATCAGCCCCAGCATTTT. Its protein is CASTRQGWDQPQHF.

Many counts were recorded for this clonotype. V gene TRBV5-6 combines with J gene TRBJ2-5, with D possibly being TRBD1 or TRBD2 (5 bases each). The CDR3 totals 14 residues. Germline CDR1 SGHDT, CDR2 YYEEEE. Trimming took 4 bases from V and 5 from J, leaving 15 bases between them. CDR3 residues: CASSLQGTAETQYF. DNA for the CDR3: TGTGCCAGCAGCCTCCAAGGGACGGCCGAGACCCAGTACTTC.

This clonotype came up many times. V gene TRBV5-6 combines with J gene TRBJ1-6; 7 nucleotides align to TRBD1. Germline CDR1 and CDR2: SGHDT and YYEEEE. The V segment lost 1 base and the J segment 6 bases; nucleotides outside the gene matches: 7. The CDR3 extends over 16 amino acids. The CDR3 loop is CASSLWTDRANSPLHF. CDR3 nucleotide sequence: TGTGCCAGCAGCTTGTGGACCGACAGGGCTAATTCACCCCTCCACTTT. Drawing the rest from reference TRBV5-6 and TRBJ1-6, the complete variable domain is DAGVTQSPTHLIKTRGQQVTLRCSPKSGHDTVSWYQQALGQGPQFIFQYYEEEERQRGNFPDRFSGHQFPNYSSELNVNALLLGDSALYLCASSLWTDRANSPLHFGNGTRLTVT.

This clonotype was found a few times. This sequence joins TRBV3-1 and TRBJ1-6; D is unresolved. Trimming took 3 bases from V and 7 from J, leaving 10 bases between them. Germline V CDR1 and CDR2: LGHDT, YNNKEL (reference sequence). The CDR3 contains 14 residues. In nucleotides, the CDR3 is TGTGCCAGCAGCCAGGGCGCGGAGAATTCACCCCTCCACTTT. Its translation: CASSQGAENSPLHF.

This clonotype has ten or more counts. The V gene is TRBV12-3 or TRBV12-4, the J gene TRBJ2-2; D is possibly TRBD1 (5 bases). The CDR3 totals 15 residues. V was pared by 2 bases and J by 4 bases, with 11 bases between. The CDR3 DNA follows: TGTGCCAGCAGTTTACAGCCAAGGGGCACCGGGGAGCTGTTTTTT. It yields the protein CASSLQPRGTGELFF.